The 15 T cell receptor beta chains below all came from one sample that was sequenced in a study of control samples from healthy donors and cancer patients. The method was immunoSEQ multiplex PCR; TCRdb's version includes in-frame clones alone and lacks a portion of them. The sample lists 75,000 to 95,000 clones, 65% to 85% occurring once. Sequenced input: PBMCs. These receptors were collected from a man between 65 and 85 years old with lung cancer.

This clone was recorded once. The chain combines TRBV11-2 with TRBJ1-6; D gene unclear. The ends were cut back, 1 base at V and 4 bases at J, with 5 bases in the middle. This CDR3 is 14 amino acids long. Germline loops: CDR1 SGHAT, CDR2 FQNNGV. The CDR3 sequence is CASSLAGYNSPLHF. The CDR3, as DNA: TGTGCCAGCAGCTTAGCGGGGTATAATTCACCCCTCCACTTT.

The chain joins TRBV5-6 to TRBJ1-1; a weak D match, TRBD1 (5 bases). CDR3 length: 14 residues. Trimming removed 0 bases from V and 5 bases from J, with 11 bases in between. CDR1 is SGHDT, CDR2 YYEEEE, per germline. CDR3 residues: CASSLAGSRTEAFF. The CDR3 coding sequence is TGTGCCAGCAGCTTGGCAGGGTCTAGGACTGAAGCTTTCTTT.

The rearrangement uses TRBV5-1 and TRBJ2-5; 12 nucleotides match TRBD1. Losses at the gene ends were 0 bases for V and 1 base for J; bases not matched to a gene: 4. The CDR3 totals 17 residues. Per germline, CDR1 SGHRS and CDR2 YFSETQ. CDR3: CASSLVPGQGAQETQYF. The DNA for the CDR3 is TGCGCCAGCAGCTTGGTCCCGGGACAGGGGGCCCAAGAGACCCAGTACTTC. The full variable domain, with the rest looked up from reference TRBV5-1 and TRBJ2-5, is KAGVTQTPRYLIKTRGQQVTLSCSPISGHRSVSWYQQTPGQGLQFLFEYFSETQRNKGNFPGRFSGRQFSNSRSEMNVSTLELGDSALYLCASSLVPGQGAQETQYFGPGTRLLVL.

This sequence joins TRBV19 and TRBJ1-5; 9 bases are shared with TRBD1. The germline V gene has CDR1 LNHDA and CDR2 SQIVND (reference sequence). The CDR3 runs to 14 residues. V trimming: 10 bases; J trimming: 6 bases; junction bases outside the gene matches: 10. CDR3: CATGTGTTGQPQHF. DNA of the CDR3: TGTGCCACGGGGACAGGGACGACGGGTCAGCCCCAGCATTTT.

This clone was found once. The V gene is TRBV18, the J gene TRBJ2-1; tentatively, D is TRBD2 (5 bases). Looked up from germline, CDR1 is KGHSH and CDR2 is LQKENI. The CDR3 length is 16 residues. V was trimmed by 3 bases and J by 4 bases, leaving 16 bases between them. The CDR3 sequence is CASSPQRAGTYNEQFF. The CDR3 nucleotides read TGTGCCAGCTCACCTCAGAGGGCAGGCACTTACAATGAGCAGTTCTTC.

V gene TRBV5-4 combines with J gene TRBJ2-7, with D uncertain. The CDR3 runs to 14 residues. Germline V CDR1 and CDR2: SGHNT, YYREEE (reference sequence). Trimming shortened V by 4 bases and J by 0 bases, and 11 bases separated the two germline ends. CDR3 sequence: CASSPGPSSYEQYF. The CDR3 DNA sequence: TGTGCCAGCAGCCCGGGCCCCAGCTCCTACGAGCAGTACTTC. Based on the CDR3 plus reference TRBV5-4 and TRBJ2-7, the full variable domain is ETGVTQSPTHLIKTRGQQVTLRCSSQSGHNTVSWYQQALGQGPQFIFQYYREEENGRGNFPPRFSGLQFPNYSSELNVNALELDDSALYLCASSPGPSSYEQYFGPGTRLTVT.

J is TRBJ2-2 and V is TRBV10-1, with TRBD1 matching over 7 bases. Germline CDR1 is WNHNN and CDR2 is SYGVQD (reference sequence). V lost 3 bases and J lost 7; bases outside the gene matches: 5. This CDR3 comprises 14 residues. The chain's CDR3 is CASSERGQNGELFF. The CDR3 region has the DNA TGCGCCAGCAGTGAAAGGGGGCAAAACGGGGAGCTGTTTTTT.

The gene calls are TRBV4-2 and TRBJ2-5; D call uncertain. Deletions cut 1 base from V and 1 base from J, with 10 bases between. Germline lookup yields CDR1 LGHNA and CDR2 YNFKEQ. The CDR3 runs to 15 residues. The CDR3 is CASSQGSTFQETQYF. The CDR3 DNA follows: TGTGCCAGCAGCCAAGGCTCCACCTTCCAAGAGACCCAGTACTTC.

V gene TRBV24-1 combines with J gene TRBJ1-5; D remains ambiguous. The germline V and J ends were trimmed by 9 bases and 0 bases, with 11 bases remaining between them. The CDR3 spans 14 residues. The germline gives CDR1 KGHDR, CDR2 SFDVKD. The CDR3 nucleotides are TGTGCCACCGGAGCGCGCTATAGCAATCAGCCCCAGCATTTT. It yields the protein CATGARYSNQPQHF.

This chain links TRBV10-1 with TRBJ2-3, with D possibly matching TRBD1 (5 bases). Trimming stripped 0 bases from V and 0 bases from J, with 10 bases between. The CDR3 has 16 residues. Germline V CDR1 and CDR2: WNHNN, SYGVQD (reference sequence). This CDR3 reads CASSESTRGSTDTQYF. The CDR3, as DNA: TGCGCCAGCAGTGAGTCGACAAGGGGAAGCACAGATACGCAGTATTTT.

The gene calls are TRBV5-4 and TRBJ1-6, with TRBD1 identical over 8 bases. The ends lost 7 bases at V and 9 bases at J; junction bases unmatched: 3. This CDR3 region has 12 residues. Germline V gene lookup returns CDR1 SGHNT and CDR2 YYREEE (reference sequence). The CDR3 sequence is CASEQGGSPLHF. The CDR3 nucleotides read TGTGCCAGCGAACAGGGGGGTTCACCCCTCCACTTT. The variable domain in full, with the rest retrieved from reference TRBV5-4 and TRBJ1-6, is ETGVTQSPTHLIKTRGQQVTLRCSSQSGHNTVSWYQQALGQGPQFIFQYYREEENGRGNFPPRFSGLQFPNYSSELNVNALELDDSALYLCASEQGGSPLHFGNGTRLTVT.

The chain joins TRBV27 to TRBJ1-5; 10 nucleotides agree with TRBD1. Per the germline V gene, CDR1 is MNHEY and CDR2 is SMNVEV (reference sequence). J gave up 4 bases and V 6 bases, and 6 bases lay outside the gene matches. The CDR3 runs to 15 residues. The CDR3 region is CASSAGQGVNQPQHF. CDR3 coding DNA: TGTGCCAGCAGCGCTGGACAGGGGGTTAATCAGCCCCAGCATTTT.

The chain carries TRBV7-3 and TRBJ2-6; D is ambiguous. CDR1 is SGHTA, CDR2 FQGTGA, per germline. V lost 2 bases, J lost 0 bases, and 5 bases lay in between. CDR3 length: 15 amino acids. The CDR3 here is CASSLFGSGANVLTF. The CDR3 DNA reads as TGTGCCAGCAGCTTATTTGGCTCTGGGGCCAACGTCCTGACTTTC.

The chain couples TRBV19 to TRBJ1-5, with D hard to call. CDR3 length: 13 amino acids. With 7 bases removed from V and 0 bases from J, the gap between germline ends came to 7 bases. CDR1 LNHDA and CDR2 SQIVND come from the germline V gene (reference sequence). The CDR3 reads CASNPNSNQPQHF. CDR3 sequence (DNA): TGTGCCAGTAATCCCAATAGCAATCAGCCCCAGCATTTT.

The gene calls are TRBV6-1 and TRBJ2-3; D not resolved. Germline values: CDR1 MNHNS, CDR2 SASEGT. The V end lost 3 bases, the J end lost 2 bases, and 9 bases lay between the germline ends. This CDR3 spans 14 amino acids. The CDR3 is CASSDGRHTDTQYF. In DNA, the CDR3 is TGTGCCAGCAGTGACGGCAGGCACACAGATACGCAGTATTTT.